Given below is one T cell receptor beta chain in context. The data were obtained in a study of CD8+CD57+ T cells in acquired aplastic anemia. An expansion of CD8+CD57+ cells by flow cytometry had been shown in patients chosen for sequencing. TCR beta VDJ and CDR3 profiling used genomic DNA as template. MiXCR, run by TCRdb on the reads, gives a single entry per CDR3 protein. The table includes about 160,000 distinct CDR3 sequences, roughly 48% detected once. Trimming pared 4 bases from V and 3 bases from J, leaving 12 bases between. The germline gives CDR1 WSHSY, CDR2 SAAADI. The CDR3 covers 14 residues.

Sequencing used sorted CD4+, CD8+, or CD8+CD57+ T cells (not recorded which) from PBMCs. The genes are TRBV10-2 and TRBJ1-1; TRBD1 might be the D (5 bases). This TCR came from a human donor with aplastic anemia. The CDR3 here is CASSVWGRDTEAFF. DNA of the CDR3: TGCGCCAGCAGTGTCTGGGGCAGGGACACTGAAGCTTTCTTT.